The 7 T cell receptor beta chains presented below share a single source sample, sequenced in a study of T-cell memory formation after mild COVID-19. TCRdb redid the calling of the 5' RACE reads with MiXCR, one entry per CDR3 protein. Counted here are 300,000 or so distinct CDR3 sequences, 15% to 20% occurring once; the ten biggest clones make up less than 30%. Sequenced input: PBMCs or a T cell subset sorted from them (not recorded which). These receptor sequences come from a man aged 18 to 29 who had mild COVID-19 (a few samples of this study predate the infection). Cell type and time point are not known.

The chain has TRBV5-1 and TRBJ2-1, with unresolved D. Trimming left V 2 bases short and J 6 bases short, with 15 bases between. The CDR3 sequence is 15 residues long. The germline V gene has CDR1 SGHRS and CDR2 YFSETQ. CDR3 sequence: CASSFRSLRGNEQFF. The CDR3 DNA sequence: TGCGCCAGCAGCTTCCGATCACTCCGAGGCAATGAGCAGTTCTTC.

This clonotype turned up a few times. This chain joins TRBV20-1 and TRBJ2-1; TRBD2 matches at 7 bases. After removal of 2 bases from V and 8 bases from J, the junction contained 9 bases not matched to a gene. The CDR3 sequence is 14 residues long. The germline V gene has CDR1 DFQATT and CDR2 SNEGSKA (reference sequence). Here the CDR3 DNA reads TGCAGTGCTAGACCCCCCGGGGGGATCCATGAGCAGTTCTTC. It translates to CSARPPGGIHEQFF.

V usage is TRBV10-3 and J usage is TRBJ1-2; the D is unclear. This CDR3 contains 13 residues. Trimming shortened V by 6 bases and J by 1 base, and 9 bases separated the two germline ends. Germline CDR1 is ENHRY and CDR2 is SYGVKD. CDR3 amino acids: CAIRPASNYGYTF. The CDR3 DNA follows: TGTGCCATCAGGCCCGCCAGTAACTATGGCTACACCTTC.

This clonotype has just a few counts. V usage is TRBV5-1 and J usage is TRBJ2-3, with D unresolved. Germline CDR1 is SGHRS and CDR2 is YFSETQ. Trimming took off 0 bases at V and 4 bases at J, with 9 bases between the two ends. The CDR3 extends over 14 amino acids. CDR3 in amino acids: CASSLGQQADTQYF. The DNA of the CDR3 is TGCGCCAGCAGCTTGGGTCAGCAGGCAGATACGCAGTATTTT.

The genes are TRBV12-3 or TRBV12-4 and TRBJ2-1; 8 nucleotides match TRBD1. The CDR3 runs 14 residues. V shed 7 bases, J shed 6 bases, and the junction held 8 bases outside the gene matches. CDR3 loop: CASTRTGNFNEQFF. Written as DNA, the CDR3 is TGTGCCAGCACTCGGACAGGGAATTTCAATGAGCAGTTCTTC.

This clonotype was picked up one time. The rearrangement uses TRBV21-1 and TRBJ2-4; the D segment call TRBD1 is taken from the table without a DNA check. TRBV21-1 is a listed pseudogene. The CDR3 totals 17 residues. The CDR3 bases are TGTGCCAGCAGCAAGATGGGGCAGGAGGCGGCCAAAAACATTCAGTACTTC. This gives the protein CASSKMGQEAAKNIQYF.

Only a few counts were recorded for this clonotype. This chain links TRBV14 with TRBJ2-5; D gene unclear. CDR1 is SGHDN and CDR2 is FVKESK in the germline V gene. CDR3 length: 16 amino acids. V shed 0 bases and J shed 0 bases, with 11 bases lying between them. Here the CDR3 DNA reads TGTGCCAGCAGCCAAGATATGTTACAGTACCAAGAGACCCAGTACTTC. Translation: CASSQDMLQYQETQYF.